A selection of T cell receptor beta chains follows, all from one sample in a study of blood T cell repertoires in COVID-19. The protocol was immunoSEQ multiplex PCR, while the TCRdb copy is restricted to in-frame clones and leaves out a portion. The sample records about 83,000 clones, around 90% being singletons. The sequenced sample consisted of peripheral blood. The receptors were sampled from a woman aged 50 to 60 with active or convalescent COVID-19. CDR3s include the opening cysteine and the closing phenylalanine or tryptophan. Each record gives: V gene, J gene, CDR3 protein.

>TRBV7-8|TRBJ2-2
CASSLDRVSGELFF
>TRBV30|TRBJ2-7
CAWSARSTGVPYEQYF
>TRBV5-1|TRBJ2-3
CASSLLAGMSTDTQYF
>TRBV11-1|TRBJ2-7
CASSTGLAGDYEQYF
>TRBV19|TRBJ2-2
CASSILDRGAGELFF
>TRBV4-3|TRBJ1-1
CASSQSSRGGSEAFF
>TRBV12-3/TRBV12-4|TRBJ1-2
CASRTAQGDGYTF
>TRBV2|TRBJ2-7
CASSRRGQGAGEQYF
>TRBV30|TRBJ1-1
CAWSSGGGAFF
>TRBV7-8|TRBJ1-1
CASSLRETGAPNTEAFF
>TRBV3-1/TRBV3-2|TRBJ1-1
CASSRDRRGEAFF
>TRBV5-1|TRBJ1-4
CASSFRVGEKLFF
>TRBV27|TRBJ1-1
CASSLLGRPEAFF
>TRBV9|TRBJ2-3
CASSVSGGATDTQYF
>TRBV18|TRBJ2-1
CASSPLASGSSYNEQFF